The clone carrying this T cell receptor beta chain was detected once. Antigen: not known. TCRdb fed the PCR reads into MiXCR, producing one record per CDR3 protein. The top ten hold approximately 0.99% of the sample, which has about 21,000 distinct CDR3 sequences, approximately 57% seen once. This sample is drawn from a study of vaccination and CD4 T cells after COVID-19. Across the study: All convalescent patients were nasal swab PCR positive for SARS-CoV-2; several had mild and one severe disease. Study-wide results and limits: Early post-infection timepoints were missing, and relatively few convalescent patients were studied. Post-vaccination reactive clonotypes (median approximately 36) did not differ significantly from post-infection (21).

The input for sequencing was CD4+ T cells from blood, taken before SARS-CoV-2 vaccination. This TCR was recovered from a human donor who had recovered from COVID-19.

CDR3 amino acids: CASSLKAGKASGANVLTF. The CDR3 nucleotides are TGTGCCAGCAGTTTAAAGGCGGGGAAAGCGTCTGGGGCCAACGTCCTGACTTTC. The chain joins TRBV28 to TRBJ2-6; D possibly corresponds to TRBD2 (6 bases). V lost 2 bases and J 1 base, leaving 15 bases between the germline ends. The germline CDR1 and CDR2 sequences are MDHEN and SYDVKM. CDR3 length equals 18 residues.